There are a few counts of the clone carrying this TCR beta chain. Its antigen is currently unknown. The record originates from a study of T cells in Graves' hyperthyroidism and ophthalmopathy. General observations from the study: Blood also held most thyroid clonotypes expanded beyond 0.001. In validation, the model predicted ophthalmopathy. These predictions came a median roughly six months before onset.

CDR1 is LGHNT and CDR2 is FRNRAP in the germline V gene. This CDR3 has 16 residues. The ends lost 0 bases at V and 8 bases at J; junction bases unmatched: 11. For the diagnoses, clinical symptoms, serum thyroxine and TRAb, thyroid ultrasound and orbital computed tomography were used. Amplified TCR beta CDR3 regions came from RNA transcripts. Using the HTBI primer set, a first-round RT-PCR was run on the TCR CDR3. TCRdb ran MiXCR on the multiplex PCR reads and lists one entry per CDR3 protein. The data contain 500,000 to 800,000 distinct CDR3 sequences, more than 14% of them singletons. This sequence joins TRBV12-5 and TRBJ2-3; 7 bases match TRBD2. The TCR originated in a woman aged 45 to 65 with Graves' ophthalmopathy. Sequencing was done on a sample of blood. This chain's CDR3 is CASGLVIPGGVGTQYF. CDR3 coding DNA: TGTGCTAGTGGTTTGGTAATACCGGGAGGAGTAGGTACGCAGTATTTT. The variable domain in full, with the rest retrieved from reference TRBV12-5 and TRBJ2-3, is DARVTQTPRHKVTEMGQEVTMRCQPILGHNTVFWYRQTMMQGLELLAYFRNRAPLDDSGMPKDRFSAEMPDATLATLKIQPSEPRDSAVYFCASGLVIPGGVGTQYFGPGTRLTVL.